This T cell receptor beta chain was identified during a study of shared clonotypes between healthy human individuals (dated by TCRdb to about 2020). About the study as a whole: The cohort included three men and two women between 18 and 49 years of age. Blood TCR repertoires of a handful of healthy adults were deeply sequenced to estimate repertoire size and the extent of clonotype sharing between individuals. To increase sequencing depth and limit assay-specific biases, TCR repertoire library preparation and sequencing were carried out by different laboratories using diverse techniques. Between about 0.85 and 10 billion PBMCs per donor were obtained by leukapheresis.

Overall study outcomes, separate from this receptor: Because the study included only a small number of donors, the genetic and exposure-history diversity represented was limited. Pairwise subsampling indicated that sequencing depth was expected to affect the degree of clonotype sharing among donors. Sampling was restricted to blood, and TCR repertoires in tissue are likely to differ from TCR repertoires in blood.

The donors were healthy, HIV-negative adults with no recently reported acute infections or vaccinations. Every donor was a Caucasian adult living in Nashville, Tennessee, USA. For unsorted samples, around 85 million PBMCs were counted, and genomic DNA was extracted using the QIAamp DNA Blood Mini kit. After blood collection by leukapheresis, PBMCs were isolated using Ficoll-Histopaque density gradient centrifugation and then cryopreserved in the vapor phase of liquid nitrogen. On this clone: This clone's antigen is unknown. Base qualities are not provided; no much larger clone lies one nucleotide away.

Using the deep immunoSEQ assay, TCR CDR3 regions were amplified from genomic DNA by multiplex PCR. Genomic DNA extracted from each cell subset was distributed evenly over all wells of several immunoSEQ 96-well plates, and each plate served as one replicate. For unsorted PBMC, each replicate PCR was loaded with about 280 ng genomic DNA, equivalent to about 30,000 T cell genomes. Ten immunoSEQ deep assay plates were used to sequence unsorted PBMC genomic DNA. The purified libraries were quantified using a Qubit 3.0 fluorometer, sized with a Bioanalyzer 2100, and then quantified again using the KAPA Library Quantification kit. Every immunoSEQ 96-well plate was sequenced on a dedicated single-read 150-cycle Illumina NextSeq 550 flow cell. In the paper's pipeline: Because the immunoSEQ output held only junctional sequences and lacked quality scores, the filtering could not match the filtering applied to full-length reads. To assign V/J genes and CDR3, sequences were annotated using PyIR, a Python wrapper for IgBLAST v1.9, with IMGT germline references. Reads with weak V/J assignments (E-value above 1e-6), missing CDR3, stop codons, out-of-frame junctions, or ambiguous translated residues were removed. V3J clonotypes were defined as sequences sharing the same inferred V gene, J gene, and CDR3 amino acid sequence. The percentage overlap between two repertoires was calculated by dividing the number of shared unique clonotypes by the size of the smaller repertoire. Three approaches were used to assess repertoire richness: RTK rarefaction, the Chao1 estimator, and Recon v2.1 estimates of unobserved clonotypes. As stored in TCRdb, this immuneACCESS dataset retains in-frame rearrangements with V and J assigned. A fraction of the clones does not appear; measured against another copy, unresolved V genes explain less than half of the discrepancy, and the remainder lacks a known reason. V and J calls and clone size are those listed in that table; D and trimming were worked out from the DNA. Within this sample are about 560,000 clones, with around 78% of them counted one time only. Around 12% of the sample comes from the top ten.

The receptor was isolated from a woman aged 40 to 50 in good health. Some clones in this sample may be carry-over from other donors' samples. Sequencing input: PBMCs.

The CDR3 region: CASSPSVGYTEAFF. The sequenced DNA is TGTGCCAGCAGCCCCTCGGTGGGGTACACTGAAGCTTTCTTT. The chain is encoded by TRBV7-2 joined to TRBJ1-1, with an unclear D gene assignment. Between the V and J ends, shortened by 5 bases and 3 bases respectively, the junction contains 13 bases. CDR1 and CDR2, per the germline V gene, are SGHTA and FQGNSA. The CDR3 measures 14 amino acids from cysteine to phenylalanine. CDR3 DNA only is kept here, 42 bases in frame from base 1.